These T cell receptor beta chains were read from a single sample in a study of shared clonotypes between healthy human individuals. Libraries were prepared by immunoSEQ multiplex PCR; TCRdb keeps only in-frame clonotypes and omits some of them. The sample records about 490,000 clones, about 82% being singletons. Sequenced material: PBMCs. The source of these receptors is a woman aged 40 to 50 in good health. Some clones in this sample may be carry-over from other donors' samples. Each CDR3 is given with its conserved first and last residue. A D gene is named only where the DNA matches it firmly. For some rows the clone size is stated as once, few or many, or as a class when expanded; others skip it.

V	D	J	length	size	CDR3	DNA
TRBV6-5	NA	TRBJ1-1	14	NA	CASRETGFGAEAFF	TGTGCCAGCAGAGAGACTGGTTTCGGCGCTGAAGCTTTCTTT
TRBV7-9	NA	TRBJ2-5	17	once	CASSLNRWAVNEETQYF	TGTGCCAGCAGCTTGAATCGTTGGGCAGTAAATGAAGAGACCCAGTACTTC
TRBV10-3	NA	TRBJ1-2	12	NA	CAISDEDYGYTF	TGTGCCATCAGCGACGAAGATTATGGCTACACCTTC
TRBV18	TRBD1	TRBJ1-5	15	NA	CASSPGQGANQPQHF	TGTGCCAGCTCACCTGGACAGGGCGCCAATCAGCCCCAGCATTTT
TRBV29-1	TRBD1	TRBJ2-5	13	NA	CSSRQGGQETQYF	TGCAGCTCCCGACAGGGCGGGCAAGAGACCCAGTACTTC
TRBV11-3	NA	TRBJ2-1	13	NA	CASSPGPGGEQFF	TGTGCCAGCAGCCCCGGACCGGGCGGTGAGCAGTTCTTC
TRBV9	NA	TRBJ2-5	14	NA	CASSVAPKQETQYF	TGTGCCAGCAGTGTAGCGCCGAAACAAGAGACCCAGTACTTC
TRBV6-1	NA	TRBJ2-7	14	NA	CASSPEVGRYEQYF	TGTGCCAGCAGCCCGGAAGTGGGCCGCTACGAGCAGTACTTC
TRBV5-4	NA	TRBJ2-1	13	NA	CASSSTRGNEQFF	TGTGCCAGCAGCTCCACTAGGGGGAATGAGCAGTTCTTC
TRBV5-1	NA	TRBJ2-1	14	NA	CASSLSQGYNEQFF	TGCGCCAGCAGCTTGAGTCAGGGCTACAATGAGCAGTTCTTC
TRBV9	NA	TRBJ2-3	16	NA	CASSVGAGASTDTQYF	TGTGCCAGCAGCGTAGGGGCGGGGGCTAGCACAGATACGCAGTATTTT
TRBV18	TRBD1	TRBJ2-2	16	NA	CASRTGTGKNTGELFF	TGTGCCAGCCGGACCGGGACAGGCAAGAACACCGGGGAGCTGTTTTTT
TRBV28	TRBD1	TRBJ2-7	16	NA	CASSSSGTGGYYEQYF	TGTGCCAGCAGTTCCTCCGGGACAGGGGGGTACTACGAGCAGTACTTC
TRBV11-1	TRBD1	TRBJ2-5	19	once	CASSSVPGQGAYSQETQYF	TGTGCCAGCAGCTCTGTCCCGGGACAGGGAGCCTATTCACAAGAGACCCAGTACTTC
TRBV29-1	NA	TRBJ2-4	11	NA	CSVQKGDIQYF	TGCAGCGTTCAAAAGGGAGACATTCAGTACTTC
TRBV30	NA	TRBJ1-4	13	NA	CAWSNGGNEKLFF	TGTGCCTGGAGTAACGGCGGTAATGAAAAACTGTTTTTT
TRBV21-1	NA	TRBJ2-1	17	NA	CASSASASGPSPNEQFF	TGTGCCAGCAGCGCGTCTGCCAGCGGACCCTCGCCTAATGAGCAGTTCTTC
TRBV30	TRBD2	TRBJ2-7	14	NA	CAWSVSGGSYEQYF	TGTGCCTGGAGTGTGAGCGGGGGTTCCTACGAGCAGTACTTC
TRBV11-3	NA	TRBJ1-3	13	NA	CASSRQFGNTIYF	TGTGCCAGCAGCCGACAGTTTGGAAACACCATATATTTT
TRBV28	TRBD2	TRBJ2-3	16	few	CASSSPGLAVRDTQYF	TGTGCCAGCAGTTCCCCGGGACTAGCGGTTCGAGATACGCAGTATTTT
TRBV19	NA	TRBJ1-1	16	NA	CASSMDSFTARTEAFF	TGTGCCAGTAGTATGGACAGTTTCACCGCTCGAACTGAAGCTTTCTTT
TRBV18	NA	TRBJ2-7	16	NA	CASSPVGARSYHEQYF	TGTGCCAGCTCACCCGTCGGGGCTAGAAGTTACCACGAGCAGTACTTC
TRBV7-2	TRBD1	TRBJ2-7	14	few	CASSRQGPSYEQYF	TGTGCCAGCAGCAGACAGGGTCCGTCCTACGAGCAGTACTTC
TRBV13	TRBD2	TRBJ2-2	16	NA	CASSSQSGAYTGELFF	TGTGCCAGCAGCTCTCAGAGCGGGGCCTACACCGGGGAGCTGTTTTTT
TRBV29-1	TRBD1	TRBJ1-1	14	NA	CSVESQGVNTGAFF	TGCAGCGTTGAGAGTCAGGGGGTGAACACTGGAGCTTTCTTT
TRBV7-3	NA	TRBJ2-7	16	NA	CASSLTRDTAPWEQYF	TGTGCCAGCAGCTTAACGCGGGACACCGCCCCTTGGGAGCAGTACTTC
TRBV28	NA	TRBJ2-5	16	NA	CASSSTSDRSGETQYF	TGTGCCAGCAGCTCAACTTCGGACAGATCGGGGGAGACCCAGTACTTC
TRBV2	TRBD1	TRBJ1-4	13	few	CASTGTGNEKLFF	TGTGCCAGCACCGGGACAGGGAACGAAAAACTGTTTTTT
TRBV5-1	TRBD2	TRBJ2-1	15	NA	CASRVAGPSYNEQFF	TGCGCCAGCAGGGTAGCGGGCCCTTCCTACAATGAGCAGTTCTTC
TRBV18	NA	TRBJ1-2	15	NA	CASSPWARNNYGYTF	TGTGCCAGCTCACCATGGGCACGGAATAACTATGGCTACACCTTC
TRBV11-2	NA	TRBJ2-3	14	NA	CASSFSGSTDTQYF	TGTGCCAGCAGCTTTTCAGGGAGCACAGATACGCAGTATTTT
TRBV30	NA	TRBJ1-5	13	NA	CAWSVSGGQPQHF	TGTGCCTGGAGTGTCTCCGGGGGTCAGCCCCAGCATTTT
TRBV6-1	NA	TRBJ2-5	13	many	CASSGAGPGTQYF	TGTGCCAGCAGTGGGGCAGGTCCGGGTACCCAGTACTTC
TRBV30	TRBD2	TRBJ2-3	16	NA	CAWSLGLAGGTDTQYF	TGTGCCTGGAGTTTGGGACTAGCGGGAGGGACAGATACGCAGTATTTT
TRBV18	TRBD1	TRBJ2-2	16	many	CASSPYGTENTGELFF	TGTGCCAGCTCACCATACGGGACAGAGAACACCGGGGAGCTGTTTTTT
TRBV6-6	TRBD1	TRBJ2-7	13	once	CALSRTGSYEQYF	TGTGCCTTGTCCAGGACAGGGTCCTACGAGCAGTACTTC
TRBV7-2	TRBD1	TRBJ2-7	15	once	CASSYPGTGRNEQYF	TGTGCCAGCAGCTACCCCGGGACAGGGCGGAACGAGCAGTACTTC
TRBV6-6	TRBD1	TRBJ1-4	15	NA	CASSYPGQGAEKLFF	TGTGCCAGCAGTTACCCGGGACAGGGCGCTGAAAAACTGTTTTTT
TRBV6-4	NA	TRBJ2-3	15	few	CASSDGIGGTDTQYF	TGTGCCAGCAGTGACGGAATAGGGGGCACAGATACGCAGTATTTT
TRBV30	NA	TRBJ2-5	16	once	CAWSPGTAPMRETQYF	TGTGCCTGGAGTCCCGGGACGGCCCCAATGCGGGAGACCCAGTACTTC
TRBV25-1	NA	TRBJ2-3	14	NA	CASSTRGRTDTQYF	TGTGCCAGCAGTACCCGCGGACGGACAGATACGCAGTATTTT
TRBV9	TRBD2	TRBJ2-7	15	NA	CASSVASGPTYEQYF	TGTGCCAGCAGCGTCGCTAGCGGACCCACCTACGAGCAGTACTTC
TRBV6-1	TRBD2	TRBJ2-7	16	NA	CASSEYPGLEFYEQYF	TGTGCCAGCAGTGAATACCCGGGACTAGAGTTCTACGAGCAGTACTTC
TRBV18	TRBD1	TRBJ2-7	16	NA	CASSPDLDREDYEQYF	TGTGCCAGCTCACCAGATCTGGACAGGGAAGACTACGAGCAGTACTTC
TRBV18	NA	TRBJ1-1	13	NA	CASSPSGNTEAFF	TGTGCCAGCTCGCCGTCAGGGAACACTGAAGCTTTCTTT